Listed here are 18 T cell receptor beta chains from one sample, sequenced in a study of cytomegalovirus exposure and HLA in healthy donors. The primer mix had 60 Vbeta and 13 Jbeta primers. Here immunoSEQ multiplex PCR was the method, and the copy in TCRdb shows in-frame clones only, minus some. The sample has 80,000 to 100,000 clones, 79% seen once. The specimen sequenced was PBMCs. These receptors were collected from a male donor in good health and CMV-seropositive.

The J gene is TRBJ1-2, the V gene TRBV19, with no clear D. V was cut by 10 bases and J by 8 bases, with 20 bases left in between. The CDR3 covers 13 residues. Germline CDR1 LNHDA, CDR2 SQIVND (reference sequence). The CDR3 nucleotides are TGTGCCACTCAGGCGGGATCGCCCTGGGGCTACACCTTC. Its protein is CATQAGSPWGYTF.

This chain joins TRBV7-9 and TRBJ2-3, with D perhaps matching TRBD2 (6 bases). This CDR3 spans 12 amino acids. Deletions cut 5 bases from V and 5 bases from J, with 8 bases between. Looked up from germline, CDR1 is SEHNR and CDR2 is FQNEAQ (reference sequence). The CDR3 loop reads CASSHGGDTQYF. The CDR3 nucleotides read TGTGCCAGCAGCCACGGGGGAGATACGCAGTATTTT.

The rearrangement uses TRBV19 and TRBJ1-2, with D tentatively TRBD1 (6 bases). The CDR3 spans 16 residues. Deletions cut 3 bases from V and 4 bases from J, with 18 bases between. Germline V CDR1 and CDR2: LNHDA, SQIVND (reference sequence). DNA of the CDR3: TGTGCCAGTAGTATCACTAGCGGGGGGCTCCGCTATGGCTACACCTTC. Its protein product is CASSITSGGLRYGYTF.

The chain employs TRBV7-2 and TRBJ2-3; the match to TRBD2 covers 9 bases. Germline V gives CDR1 SGHTA, CDR2 FQGNSA. This CDR3 comprises 16 residues. With V trimmed by 1 base and J by 4 bases, 6 bases remained unmatched. The chain's CDR3 is CASSLGLAGGADTQYF. The CDR3 DNA reads as TGTGCCAGCAGCTTAGGGCTCGCGGGGGGGGCAGATACGCAGTATTTT.

The genes are TRBV6-5 and TRBJ1-2; 12 bases agree with TRBD1. Germline lookup yields CDR1 MNHEY and CDR2 SVGAGI. The CDR3 sequence is 15 residues long. The trim removed 0 bases at V and 7 bases at J, leaving 3 bases unmatched. The DNA of the CDR3 is TGTGCCAGCAGTTACTCGGGACAGGGGGCTTTTGGCTACACCTTC. It yields the protein CASSYSGQGAFGYTF.

This clone was observed a few times. This chain links TRBV15 with TRBJ1-1; TRBD1 might be the D (5 bases). The CDR3 contains 13 residues. Germline V CDR1 and CDR2: LNHNV, YYDKDF (reference sequence). The germline V and J ends were trimmed by 5 bases and 8 bases, with 15 bases remaining between them. The CDR3 loop is CATSGAYLGEAFF. CDR3 nucleotides: TGTGCCACCAGCGGGGCCTATCTCGGGGAAGCTTTCTTT.

This clone was detected only a few times. V usage is TRBV6-1 and J usage is TRBJ1-2, with D unresolved. V dropped 7 bases and J dropped 7 bases, with 16 bases sitting between them. The CDR3 consists of 13 residues. Germline CDR1 reads MNHNS; CDR2 reads SASEGT. DNA for the CDR3: TGTGCCAGCATTTCCAGTCTAGGAGGTGGCTACACCTTC. It encodes CASISSLGGGYTF.

The chain combines TRBV19 with TRBJ1-3; D gene ambiguous. The V gene's germline CDR1 is LNHDA and CDR2 SQIVND (reference sequence). This CDR3 has 14 amino acids. Trimming shortened V by 7 bases and J by 2 bases, and 12 bases separated the two germline ends. CDR3 residues: CASIRDTTGNTIYF. CDR3 DNA sequence: TGTGCCAGTATCCGGGATACTACTGGAAACACCATATATTTT.

In this sample, this clone turned up a few times. The chain employs TRBV27 and TRBJ2-7, with 9 bases identical to TRBD1. Germline CDR1 MNHEY, CDR2 SMNVEV (reference sequence). Losses at the gene ends were 5 bases for V and 2 bases for J; bases not matched to a gene: 7. CDR3 length: 15 residues. CDR3 sequence reads: CASSRRTGEAYEQYF. CDR3 in DNA: TGTGCCAGCAGTCGCCGGACAGGGGAAGCCTACGAGCAGTACTTC.

The V call is TRBV10-2, the J call TRBJ2-3; perhaps TRBD2 as D (6 bases). Trimming removed 5 bases from V and 10 bases from J, with 25 bases in between. The CDR3 runs to 16 residues. Germline CDR1 and CDR2: WSHSY and SAAADI. For the CDR3, the DNA is TGCGCCAGCAGTTTTGTGGTAAGGGGCCGAGGGGAGGCGCAGTATTTT. Its protein product is CASSFVVRGRGEAQYF.

The CDR3 here is CASSLGTGGGTDTQYF. CDR3 nucleotide sequence: TGTGCCAGCAGCCTAGGGACAGGGGGAGGCACAGATACGCAGTATTTT. The chain recombines TRBV11-2 with TRBJ2-3; 11 bases agree with TRBD1. The CDR3 spans 16 residues. Trimming removed 5 bases from V and 1 base from J; junction bases left unmatched: 5. Germline-derived CDR1 and CDR2 are SGHAT and FQNNGV. Supplemented by reference TRBV11-2 and TRBJ2-3, the full variable domain reads EAGVAQSPRYKIIEKRQSVAFWCNPISGHATLYWYQQILGQGPKLLIQFQNNGVVDDSQLPKDRFSAERLKGVDSTLKIQPAKLEDSAVYLCASSLGTGGGTDTQYFGPGTRLTVL.

This chain joins TRBV4-3 and TRBJ2-5, with D maybe TRBD1 (5 bases). The CDR3 loop spans 15 amino acids. Trimming removed 4 bases from V and 4 bases from J, with 16 bases in between. Germline CDR1 reads LGHNA; CDR2 reads YSLEER. The CDR3 loop reads CASSLAQGVGETQYF. The CDR3 DNA reads as TGCGCCAGCAGCCTCGCGCAGGGTGTAGGAGAGACCCAGTACTTC.

The V and J genes are TRBV6-5 and TRBJ1-5; TRBD1 is a possible D gene (5 bases). The CDR3 covers 14 residues. The V end was cut by 6 bases, the J end by 2 bases, with 11 bases between. Germline V gene sequence: CDR1 MNHEY, CDR2 SVGAGI. In nucleotides, the CDR3 is TGTGCCAGCAGCCAGTGGGGGGGCAATCAGCCCCAGCATTTT. Amino acid sequence: CASSQWGGNQPQHF.

This clone came up a few times. The V and J genes are TRBV29-1 and TRBJ1-1; 7 positions match TRBD1. This CDR3 spans 13 amino acids. Germline V gene lookup returns CDR1 SQVTM and CDR2 ANQGSEA. The trim removed 7 bases at V and 0 bases at J, leaving 5 bases unmatched. The CDR3 DNA sequence: TGCAGCGCCCTGACAGGGTTGAACACTGAAGCTTTCTTT. Translated: CSALTGLNTEAFF.

This chain connects TRBV30 to TRBJ1-1; possible D gene TRBD1, 6 bases. V shed 5 bases and J shed 3 bases, with 13 bases lying between them. The CDR3 sequence is 13 residues long. Germline CDR1 GTSNPN, CDR2 SVGIG (reference sequence). In DNA, the CDR3 is TGTGCCTGGGTGACAGGACCCTACACTGAAGCTTTCTTT. The encoded protein is CAWVTGPYTEAFF.

The CDR3 reads CASSGPGQSNEKLFF. DNA of the CDR3: TGTGCCAGCAGCGGACCGGGACAGAGTAATGAAAAACTGTTTTTT. The V call is TRBV7-9, the J call TRBJ1-4, with 7 nucleotides matching TRBD1. Unmatched junction bases numbered 7, after V lost 5 bases and J lost 4 bases. The CDR3 has 15 residues. Germline V gene data show CDR1 as SEHNR and CDR2 as FQNEAQ (reference sequence).

The chain combines TRBV18 with TRBJ2-7; the D gene is possibly TRBD2 (5 bases). The CDR3 runs 15 residues. Germline V gene lookup returns CDR1 KGHSH and CDR2 LQKENI. V gave up 3 bases and J gave up 0 bases, with 12 bases separating them. The CDR3 DNA follows: TGTGCCAGCTCACCCGGGGTGATGGGCTCCTACGAGCAGTACTTC. Protein sequence: CASSPGVMGSYEQYF.

J is TRBJ2-2 and V is TRBV9, with D possibly matching TRBD2 (5 bases). The germline V gene encodes CDR1 SGDLS and CDR2 YYNGEE. The CDR3 length is 16 residues. The V end lost 0 bases, the J end lost 3 bases, and 12 bases lay between the germline ends. The CDR3 sequence is CASSVAGNAYTGELFF. CDR3 nucleotide sequence: TGTGCCAGCAGCGTAGCGGGGAATGCGTACACCGGGGAGCTGTTTTTT.